The T cell receptor beta chain described here comes from a study of CD8 T cells in ankylosing spondylitis. TCRdb itself ran the 5' RACE reads through MiXCR, one entry per CDR3 protein. The data show roughly 230,000 distinct CDR3 sequences, with over 15% seen just once and around 30% held by the top ten. In regard to this clonotype: Antigen specificity is unknown.

Study-wide results and caveats: A CD8+ phenotype characterized the disease-linked clones, which were relatively rare in peripheral blood. In reactive arthritis synovial fluid and blood, some motif variants had been reported before. One TCR beta motif, made up of roughly 8 highly homologous variants, appeared characteristic of ankylosing spondylitis blood.

CDR3 size: 13 residues. CDR1 is SGHAT and CDR2 is FQNNGV in the germline V gene. V shed 3 bases and J shed 6 bases, with 9 bases lying between them. The rearrangement links TRBV11-2 to TRBJ2-1; D ambiguous. The source is a male donor with ankylosing spondylitis or in good health (not recorded which). The sequencing sample was made of blood, either unsorted or a sorted T cell fraction (not recorded which). In DNA, the CDR3 is TGTGCCAGCAGCTTCGTCCAGGCCAATGAGCAGTTCTTC. Its protein product is CASSFVQANEQFF.